Presented here are 20 T cell receptor beta chains from one specimen sequenced in a study of cytotoxic CD8 clonotypes in ibrutinib-treated CLL. The table came from immunoSEQ multiplex PCR; TCRdb's copy has only in-frame clones and leaves some out. The sample has tens of thousands of clones, 75% to 90% seen once. This specimen was PBMCs, taken after 24 months of ibrutinib treatment. The receptors stem from a human donor with chronic lymphocytic leukemia.

The V gene is TRBV7-9, the J gene TRBJ2-7, with 11 bases lining up with TRBD2. J lost 4 bases, V lost 2 bases, and 13 bases had no gene match. Per germline, CDR1 SEHNR and CDR2 FQNEAQ (reference sequence). The CDR3 length is 18 residues. The CDR3 sequence is CASSLSHGLAGPLYEQYF. Written as DNA, the CDR3 is TGTGCCAGCAGCTTATCCCATGGACTAGCGGGCCCACTTTACGAGCAGTACTTC.

The gene calls are TRBV5-1 and TRBJ2-1; 14 positions match TRBD2. The CDR3 spans 19 residues. Looked up from germline, CDR1 is SGHRS and CDR2 is YFSETQ. The junction had 14 bases not matched to a gene; V was cut back by 4 bases and J by 5 bases. The CDR3 here is CASSPGLAGGGLVDNEQFF. CDR3 DNA sequence: TGCGCCAGCAGCCCCGGACTAGCGGGAGGAGGACTAGTTGACAATGAGCAGTTCTTC.

V usage is TRBV28 and J usage is TRBJ2-2; D possibly corresponds to TRBD1 (6 bases). CDR1 and CDR2 from the germline V gene are MDHEN and SYDVKM. Trimming shortened V by 4 bases and J by 6 bases, and 15 bases separated the two germline ends. CDR3 length: 15 residues. As DNA, the CDR3 is TGTGCCAGCAGTTCGAGAACAGGGTGGGCCGGGGAGCTGTTTTTT. Its translation: CASSSRTGWAGELFF.

The CDR3 sequence is CASSTIRGQGTNEKLFF. CDR3 DNA sequence: TGTGCCAGCAGCACCATCCGTGGACAGGGGACTAATGAAAAACTGTTTTTT. The chain is built from TRBV4-2 and TRBJ1-4, with TRBD1 matching 9 bases. The CDR3 has 17 amino acids. The V gene end was trimmed by 5 bases and the J gene end by 2 bases; junction bases not matched to a gene: 9. The germline V gene encodes CDR1 LGHNA and CDR2 YNFKEQ.

The chain recombines TRBV27 with TRBJ2-5, with D perhaps TRBD1 or TRBD2 (5 bases each). CDR3 length: 13 residues. V lost 1 base and J lost 5, with 8 bases in between. Germline V gives CDR1 MNHEY, CDR2 SMNVEV (reference sequence). CDR3: CASSLLGTETQYF. As DNA, the CDR3 is TGTGCCAGCAGTTTATTAGGGACGGAGACCCAGTACTTC.

The chain carries TRBV7-9 and TRBJ1-1; D is unresolved. CDR1 is SEHNR and CDR2 is FQNEAQ in the germline V gene (reference sequence). V dropped 1 base and J dropped 0 bases, with 6 bases sitting between them. This CDR3 spans 14 amino acids. The CDR3 DNA is TGTGCCAGCAGCTTAGGCATCCTGAACACTGAAGCTTTCTTT. Encoded protein: CASSLGILNTEAFF.

This clone showed up just a few times. The V gene is TRBV10-3, the J gene TRBJ1-2, with 8 bases lining up with TRBD1. The CDR3 is made up of 14 amino acids. The junction had 15 bases not matched to a gene; V was cut back by 10 bases and J by 8 bases. The germline V gene has CDR1 ENHRY and CDR2 SYGVKD. The CDR3 loop is CANSPGQDLLGYTF. The CDR3 DNA sequence: TGTGCCAACTCACCGGGACAGGATCTGTTGGGCTACACCTTC.

The chain couples TRBV20-1 to TRBJ2-7, with unresolved D. V was clipped by 6 bases and J by 12 bases, with 18 bases between them. From germline, CDR1 is DFQATT and CDR2 SNEGSKA (reference sequence). The CDR3 length is 11 residues. DNA for the CDR3: TGCAGTGCCTCCGTCGACGACCCGGCGTACTTC. Protein product: CSASVDDPAYF.

This chain joins TRBV2 and TRBJ2-2, with 8 nucleotides matching TRBD2. V was pared by 5 bases and J by 5 bases, with 4 bases of the junction left unmatched. The CDR3 runs 14 residues. Germline-derived CDR1 and CDR2 are SNHLY and FYNNEI. Here the CDR3 reads CASSSGSSTGELFF. DNA for the CDR3: TGTGCCAGCAGTAGCGGGAGTTCTACCGGGGAGCTGTTTTTT.

V is TRBV25-1 and J is TRBJ2-1; TRBD1 is a possible D gene (6 bases). The germline V gene encodes CDR1 MGHDK and CDR2 SYGVNS. V gave up 6 bases and J gave up 7 bases, with 19 bases separating them. This CDR3 has 15 amino acids. The CDR3 protein is CASSPTGGQKNEQFF. CDR3 DNA sequence: TGTGCCAGCAGCCCGACCGGCGGACAGAAGAATGAGCAGTTCTTC.

The chain has TRBV2 and TRBJ1-2, with D uncertain. V was cut by 7 bases and J by 3 bases, with 15 bases left in between. From germline, CDR1 is SNHLY and CDR2 FYNNEI. The CDR3 is 14 residues long. The CDR3 reads CASKYSGPDYGYTF. The DNA for the CDR3 is TGTGCCAGCAAATACTCTGGGCCGGACTATGGCTACACCTTC. The whole variable domain, filled in from reference TRBV2 and TRBJ1-2, reads EPEVTQTPSHQVTQMGQEVILRCVPISNHLYFYWYRQILGQKVEFLVSFYNNEISEKSEIFDDQFSVERPDGSNFTLKIRSTKLEDSAMYFCASKYSGPDYGYTFGSGTRLTVV.

The chain uses TRBV28 and TRBJ1-1; D remains ambiguous. V gave up 5 bases and J gave up 7 bases, with 11 bases separating them. CDR1 and CDR2 (germline): MDHEN, SYDVKM. This CDR3 region has 12 residues. The CDR3 loop reads CASSPLVVEAFF. The CDR3 DNA is TGTGCCAGCAGTCCCCTGGTTGTTGAAGCTTTCTTT.

In this sample, this clone is large. J is TRBJ1-2 and V is TRBV30; D call uncertain. CDR1 and CDR2 from the germline V gene are GTSNPN and SVGIG (reference sequence). This CDR3 spans 14 amino acids. The V gene lost 2 bases and the J gene lost 6 bases, with 16 bases spanning the gap. CDR3 nucleotide sequence: TGTGCCTGGAGTCCCTTATCTGGGGATCATGGCTACACCTTC. Protein product: CAWSPLSGDHGYTF.

This clone has only one observation. The chain uses TRBV28 and TRBJ2-3; D remains ambiguous. Germline V gives CDR1 MDHEN, CDR2 SYDVKM. The CDR3 consists of 16 residues. V lost 3 bases, J lost 0 bases, and 13 bases lay in between. CDR3 loop: CASSFSPLASTDTQYF. The CDR3 DNA follows: TGTGCCAGCAGTTTTTCCCCTCTGGCTAGCACAGATACGCAGTATTTT.

The V gene is TRBV2, the J gene TRBJ1-5; D might be TRBD1 (6 bases). V lost 5 bases and J 11 bases, leaving 19 bases between the germline ends. CDR3 length equals 14 residues. CDR1 and CDR2 (germline): SNHLY, FYNNEI. The CDR3 is CASSSDRSRGAQHF. CDR3 nucleotides: TGTGCCAGCAGTTCAGACAGGAGTCGTGGAGCCCAGCATTTT. Full variable domain (rest looked up from reference TRBV2 and TRBJ1-5): EPEVTQTPSHQVTQMGQEVILRCVPISNHLYFYWYRQILGQKVEFLVSFYNNEISEKSEIFDDQFSVERPDGSNFTLKIRSTKLEDSAMYFCASSSDRSRGAQHFGDGTRLSIL.

This sequence joins TRBV15 and TRBJ2-2, with D hard to call. CDR1 is LNHNV and CDR2 is YYDKDF in the germline V gene (reference sequence). The CDR3 has 14 residues. V was shortened by 4 bases and J by 4 bases, with 10 bases between the two germline ends. The CDR3 coding sequence is TGTGCCACCAGCAATCGGCTGCGCACCGGGGAGCTGTTTTTT. This translates into CATSNRLRTGELFF.

This chain uses TRBV30 with TRBJ1-6, with TRBD1 as a possible D gene (5 bases). Germline CDR1 and CDR2: GTSNPN and SVGIG (reference sequence). V shed 4 bases and J shed 9 bases, with 16 bases lying between them. The CDR3 has 14 residues. The CDR3 DNA reads TGTGCCTGGAACCCAGCCTGGGGCAGTTCACCCCTCCACTTT. As protein: CAWNPAWGSSPLHF. Full variable domain (rest looked up from reference TRBV30 and TRBJ1-6): SQTIHQWPATLVQPVGSPLSLECTVEGTSNPNLYWYRQAAGRGLQLLFYSVGIGQISSEVPQNLSASRPQDRQFILSSKKLLLSDSGFYLCAWNPAWGSSPLHFGNGTRLTVT.

The chain links TRBV9 to TRBJ2-2; D unresolved. This CDR3 spans 15 amino acids. Germline V lookup: CDR1 SGDLS, CDR2 YYNGEE. V dropped 0 bases and J dropped 5 bases, with 11 bases sitting between them. The CDR3: CASSVGSQLTGELFF. The CDR3 nucleotides are TGTGCCAGCAGCGTAGGTTCCCAACTTACCGGGGAGCTGTTTTTT.

V and J are TRBV7-2 and TRBJ1-4; no firm D call. Germline loops: CDR1 SGHTA, CDR2 FQGNSA. The CDR3 contains 14 residues. The V gene lost 1 base and the J gene lost 5 bases, with 8 bases spanning the gap. CDR3 in amino acids: CASSLDPRNEKLFF. The CDR3 DNA follows: TGTGCCAGCAGCTTAGATCCGAGGAATGAAAAACTGTTTTTT. Full variable domain (missing parts from reference TRBV7-2 and TRBJ1-4): GAGVSQSPSNKVTEKGKDVELRCDPISGHTALYWYRQSLGQGLEFLIYFQGNSAPDKSGLPSDRFSAERTGGSVSTLTIQRTQQEDSAVYLCASSLDPRNEKLFFGSGTQLSVL.

The V call is TRBV9, the J call TRBJ2-5; 10 bases match TRBD2. The V gene end was trimmed by 4 bases and the J gene end by 5 bases; junction bases not matched to a gene: 14. This CDR3 is 17 amino acids long. Germline V CDR1 and CDR2: SGDLS, YYNGEE. CDR3 residues: CASSRIGASGSGETQYF. The DNA for the CDR3 is TGTGCCAGCAGCAGAATCGGGGCTAGCGGGAGTGGGGAGACCCAGTACTTC. Full variable domain (remainder filled in from reference TRBV9 and TRBJ2-5): DSGVTQTPKHLITATGQRVTLRCSPRSGDLSVYWYQQSLDQGLQFLIQYYNGEERAKGNILERFSAQQFPDLHSELNLSSLELGDSALYFCASSRIGASGSGETQYFGPGTRLLVL.